A selection of T cell receptor beta chains follows, all from one sample in a study of cytomegalovirus exposure and HLA in healthy donors. Method: immunoSEQ multiplex PCR; TCRdb's copy keeps in-frame clones and lacks some. This sample carries about 170,000 clones, roughly 79% of them seen once, and the ten largest clones take 2% to 2.5%. The sequencing sample was made of PBMCs. The source of these receptors is a woman aged 30 to 39 in good health and CMV-seropositive. The CDR3 runs from the conserved cysteine through the conserved F or W. A D gene is named only where the DNA matches it firmly. Size is stated for part of the rows, as once, few or many counts, or as a class when the clone is expanded.

d_gene	v_gene	j_gene	abundance	CDR3aa	CDR3nt
-	TRBV6-5	TRBJ2-3	few	CASSYSQQSDTQYF	TGTGCCAGCAGTTACTCGCAACAGTCCGATACGCAGTATTTT
-	TRBV7-9	TRBJ2-7	once	CASSSTQEQYF	TGTGCCAGCAGCTCAACTCAAGAACAGTACTTC
TRBD2	TRBV2	TRBJ2-7	-	CASSAGLEPIF	TGTGCCAGCAGTGCGGGACTAGAACCCATCTTC
-	TRBV6-1	TRBJ2-7	-	CASSDRGAYEQYF	TGTGCCAGCAGTGACAGGGGAGCCTACGAGCAGTACTTC
TRBD2	TRBV9	TRBJ2-5	few	CASSEGLAGAQETQYF	TGTGCCAGCAGCGAGGGACTAGCGGGGGCCCAAGAGACCCAGTACTTC
-	TRBV6-1	TRBJ2-3	-	CASRYRVSSTDTQYF	TGTGCCAGCAGGTACAGGGTGAGTAGCACAGATACGCAGTATTTT
-	TRBV28	TRBJ1-1	few	CASVMNTEAFF	TGTGCCAGCGTCATGAACACTGAAGCTTTCTTT
TRBD2	TRBV5-1	TRBJ2-5	-	CASREGHEETQYF	TGCGCCAGCCGGGAGGGGCACGAAGAGACCCAGTACTTC
TRBD2	TRBV9	TRBJ2-7	few	CASSVATSAEQYF	TGTGCCAGCAGCGTAGCGACTAGCGCCGAGCAGTACTTC
-	TRBV6-5	TRBJ2-7	few	CASTQGGGRSYEQYF	TGTGCCAGCACCCAGGGAGGGGGACGCTCCTACGAGCAGTACTTC
TRBD1	TRBV6-5	TRBJ2-3	few	CASSSGGFTDTQYF	TGTGCCAGCAGTTCAGGGGGCTTCACAGATACGCAGTATTTT
TRBD1	TRBV9	TRBJ1-6	-	CASSPRTGVLDSPLHF	TGTGCCAGCAGCCCTCGGACAGGGGTCTTGGATTCACCCCTCCACTTT
-	TRBV2	TRBJ2-1	-	CASSRSSEQFF	TGTGCCAGCAGTCGTTCCAGTGAGCAGTTCTTC
-	TRBV10-1	TRBJ2-2	-	CASSESGGDNTGELFF	TGCGCCAGCAGTGAGTCAGGAGGTGACAACACCGGGGAGCTGTTTTTT
-	TRBV6-6	TRBJ2-2	-	CASDLEGGNTGELFF	TGTGCCAGTGATTTAGAAGGGGGGAACACCGGGGAGCTGTTTTTT
-	TRBV10-3	TRBJ2-7	-	CAISIPGTSGDEQYF	TGTGCCATCAGTATACCCGGTACCTCGGGGGACGAGCAGTACTTC
-	TRBV5-1	TRBJ2-3	-	CASSFLSSTDTQYF	TGCGCCAGCAGCTTCCTATCTAGCACAGATACGCAGTATTTT
-	TRBV27	TRBJ1-5	-	CASSLGGAYSNQPQHF	TGTGCCAGCAGTTTAGGGGGGGCCTACAGCAATCAGCCCCAGCATTTT
-	TRBV4-3	TRBJ2-3	-	CASSQNGLGAADTQYF	TGCGCCAGCAGCCAAAACGGGCTAGGGGCGGCAGATACGCAGTATTTT
-	TRBV5-6	TRBJ2-5	-	CASSLSGAETQYF	TGTGCCAGCAGCTTATCAGGGGCAGAGACCCAGTACTTC
TRBD1	TRBV7-2	TRBJ2-5	-	CASSLAGTGEETQYF	TGTGCCAGCAGCTTAGCCGGGACAGGGGAAGAGACCCAGTACTTC
TRBD2	TRBV7-7	TRBJ2-3	-	CASSKGLAGGTDTQYF	TGTGCCAGCAGCAAAGGACTAGCGGGAGGAACAGATACGCAGTATTTT
-	TRBV5-6	TRBJ2-7	-	CASSNVYEQYF	TGTGCCAGCAGTAATGTTTACGAGCAGTACTTC
-	TRBV4-3	TRBJ2-7	-	CASSQRSRGEQYF	TGCGCCAGCAGCCAACGAAGTCGAGGAGAGCAGTACTTC
-	TRBV2	TRBJ1-1	-	CASAPVEGETEAFF	TGTGCCAGCGCCCCGGTGGAGGGAGAAACTGAAGCTTTCTTT
TRBD1	TRBV27	TRBJ2-7	-	CASSVNFGGTVPYEQYF	TGTGCCAGCAGTGTAAATTTCGGTGGGACAGTCCCCTACGAGCAGTACTTC
-	TRBV10-2	TRBJ2-1	-	CASSEVRRNNEQFF	TGCGCCAGCAGTGAGGTCCGGCGGAACAATGAGCAGTTCTTC
TRBD2	TRBV19	TRBJ2-1	-	CASCISRASGEYNEQFF	TGTGCCAGCTGTATAAGCAGGGCTAGCGGAGAATACAATGAGCAGTTCTTC
-	TRBV20-1	TRBJ2-1	-	CSARAIHEFF	TGCAGTGCTAGAGCAATTCATGAGTTCTTC
TRBD1	TRBV7-2	TRBJ1-1	-	CASSSVTGSTEAFF	TGTGCCAGCAGCTCAGTGACAGGGTCCACTGAAGCTTTCTTT
TRBD1	TRBV5-1	TRBJ2-3	-	CASSIQGSGTDTQYF	TGCGCCAGCAGCATACAGGGGAGTGGGACAGATACGCAGTATTTT
TRBD2	TRBV29-1	TRBJ2-5	-	CSVAGGPETQYF	TGCAGCGTTGCGGGGGGGCCAGAGACCCAGTACTTC
-	TRBV18	TRBJ1-3	-	CASSPPAGSSGNTIYF	TGTGCCAGCTCACCACCGGCGGGCAGCTCTGGAAACACCATATATTTT